The 5 T cell receptor beta chains given below trace back to one sample, sequenced in a study of tissue T cells after allogeneic stem cell transplantation. Using immunoSEQ multiplex PCR, the repertoire was profiled, and TCRdb retains in-frame clones only, with some absent. The data hold some 48,000 clones, with around 69% observed a single time. Sequencing used sorted cells pooled from one or two spleens. The receptors stem from a pool of C57BL/6 mice in good health.

This clone was observed once. The listed genes are named as in mouse. With the read ending 1 residue before the CDR3 end, the germline J gene is used to fill in that end. The V gene is TRBV3, the J gene TRBJ2-1; D is ambiguous. V gave up 5 bases and J gave up 3 bases, with 8 bases separating them. The CDR3 sequence is 13 residues long. The germline CDR1 and CDR2 sequences are SNHLY and FYNGKV (reference sequence). CDR3: CASSPRGYAEQFF. CDR3 DNA (partial): TGTGCCAGCAGCCCCCGGGGCTATGCTGAGCAGTTC.

This clone has only one observation. An end of the junction differs from the germline gene, which may be a read error. Gene names and germline refer to mouse. The CDR3 loop is CTYSADLRAGNTLYF. The sequenced CDR3 bases are TGCACCTACAGTGCAGATCTCAGGGCTGGAAATACGCTCTAT. V gene TRBV1 combines with J gene TRBJ1-3, with a weak D call TRBD1 (5 bases). From the germline J gene comes the end of the CDR3, since the read stops 1 residue before it. CDR3 length equals 15 residues. Germline V lookup: CDR1 NSQYPW, CDR2 LRSPGD (reference sequence).

Points on this clone: Gene names refer to mouse genes. From the germline J gene comes the end of the CDR3, since the read stops 1 residue before it. The chain combines TRBV2 with TRBJ2-2; possibly TRBD1 or TRBD2 for D (7 bases each). The CDR3 runs to 15 residues. Germline CDR1 is LGHNA and CDR2 is YSYQKL. The V end lost 1 base, the J end lost 4 bases, and 10 bases lay between the germline ends. The covered CDR3 bases are TGTGCCAGCAGCCAAGCCAGGGGGGGCACCGGGCAGCTCTAC. Translated, it gives CASSQARGGTGQLY. The full CDR3 sequence reads CASSQARGGTGQLYF. The full variable domain, in which reference TRBV2 and TRBJ2-2 provide the parts outside the CDR3, is DPKIIQKPKYLVAVTGSEKILICEQYLGHNAMYWYRQSAKKPLEFMFSYSYQKLMDNQTASSRFQPQSSKKNHLDLQITALKPDDSATYFCASSQARGGTGQLYFGEGSKLTVL.

Concerning this clone: The genes are named according to mouse. The missing CDR3 end, 1 residue past where the read stops, is filled in from the germline J gene. The chain has TRBV12-1 and TRBJ1-1; TRBD1 aligns across 7 bases. J gave up 3 bases and V 2 bases, and 2 bases lay outside the gene matches. The CDR3 is 13 residues long. Per the germline V gene, CDR1 is SGHSN and CDR2 is HYEKVE. Partial CDR3 DNA: TGTGCCAGCTCTCCCAGGGGGGACACAGAAGTCTTC. Translating gives CASSPRGDTEVF. The full CDR3 protein is CASSPRGDTEVFF.

This clone was found a few times. Genes and germline are mouse. With the read ending 1 residue before the CDR3 end, the germline J gene is used to fill in that end. The chain combines TRBV3 with TRBJ2-7, with 9 bases lining up with TRBD1. Germline CDR1 and CDR2: SNHLY and FYNGKV (reference sequence). The ends lost 5 bases at V and 5 bases at J; junction bases unmatched: 4. The CDR3 covers 13 residues. The CDR3 loop is CASSVQGAHEQYF. The part of the CDR3 DNA that was read is TGTGCCAGCAGCGTACAGGGGGCGCATGAACAGTAC.